These 5 T cell receptor beta chains came from one sample sequenced in a study of human T cells and chemical hapten exposure. TCRdb used MiXCR to reprocess the RACE reads, holding one entry per CDR3 protein. The table lists around 190,000 distinct CDR3 sequences, 20% to 25% of them singletons. As to time point: patch test 1, 2 weeks after DPC sensitization. The treatment denotes: therapeutic diphenylcyclopropenone sensitization with weekly scalp DPC. The sample here was whole blood, taken in connection with sensitization to the hapten diphenylcyclopropenone (DPC). These TCRs come from a woman aged 45-60 years with alopecia areata. Some clones in this sample may be carry-over from other donors' samples.

The chain uses TRBV5-4 and TRBJ2-3; D is possibly TRBD2 (5 bases). This CDR3 comprises 13 residues. V lost 7 bases and J 4 bases, leaving 13 bases between the germline ends. Germline V gives CDR1 SGHNT, CDR2 YYREEE (reference sequence). The CDR3 nucleotides are TGTGCCAGCCTCAGTCTGGACTCAGATACGCAGTATTTT. This sequence encodes CASLSLDSDTQYF. Drawing the rest from reference TRBV5-4 and TRBJ2-3, the complete variable domain is ETGVTQSPTHLIKTRGQQVTLRCSSQSGHNTVSWYQQALGQGPQFIFQYYREEENGRGNFPPRFSGLQFPNYSSELNVNALELDDSALYLCASLSLDSDTQYFGPGTRLTVL.

V usage is TRBV5-1 and J usage is TRBJ2-7, with 8 bases matching TRBD1. J lost 4 bases, V lost 3 bases, and 9 bases had no gene match. CDR3 length: 15 residues. CDR1 is SGHRS and CDR2 is YFSETQ in the germline V gene. CDR3 nucleotides: TGCGCCAGCAGCTCGCCCGGACAGGGAGGATACGAGCAGTACTTC. It encodes CASSSPGQGGYEQYF. Drawing the rest from reference TRBV5-1 and TRBJ2-7, the complete variable domain is KAGVTQTPRYLIKTRGQQVTLSCSPISGHRSVSWYQQTPGQGLQFLFEYFSETQRNKGNFPGRFSGRQFSNSRSEMNVSTLELGDSALYLCASSSPGQGGYEQYFGPGTRLTVT.

This clonotype was picked up a small number of times. The chain joins TRBV7-8 to TRBJ1-5, with 8 positions matching TRBD1. The germline V gene encodes CDR1 SGHVS and CDR2 FQNEAQ. Unmatched junction bases numbered 2, after V lost 1 base and J lost 0 bases. The length of the CDR3 is 16 residues. This chain's CDR3 is CASSLVRGLSNQPQHF. The CDR3 region has the DNA TGTGCCAGCAGCTTAGTCAGGGGGCTTAGCAATCAGCCCCAGCATTTT.

This clonotype showed up just a few times. The chain joins TRBV7-8 to TRBJ1-4; D is perhaps TRBD1 (5 bases). The CDR3 runs to 14 residues. V was shortened by 3 bases and J by 10 bases, with 15 bases between the two germline ends. CDR1 SGHVS and CDR2 FQNEAQ come from the germline V gene. The CDR3 sequence: CASSLTDDMRKLFF. The CDR3 DNA follows: TGTGCCAGCAGCTTGACAGATGACATGAGAAAACTGTTTTTT.

This clonotype turned up a few times. CDR3 nucleotide sequence: TGTGCCTGGATGACAGATAACTATGGCTACACCTTC. Translated, it gives CAWMTDNYGYTF. The chain is built from TRBV30 and TRBJ1-2; TRBD1 is a possible D gene (5 bases). Per the germline V gene, CDR1 is GTSNPN and CDR2 is SVGIG (reference sequence). Trimming cost V 4 bases and J 1 base, with 7 bases left between them. The CDR3 is made up of 12 amino acids. The variable domain in full, with the rest retrieved from reference TRBV30 and TRBJ1-2, is SQTIHQWPATLVQPVGSPLSLECTVEGTSNPNLYWYRQAAGRGLQLLFYSVGIGQISSEVPQNLSASRPQDRQFILSSKKLLLSDSGFYLCAWMTDNYGYTFGSGTRLTVV.